These T cell receptor beta chains were read from a single sample in a study of blood T cell repertoires in COVID-19. The data were produced by immunoSEQ multiplex PCR, yet TCRdb's version contains in-frame clones alone and is incomplete. The data hold approximately 210,000 clones, with 70% to 85% observed a single time. Sequencing was done on a sample of peripheral blood. The receptors shown here come from a woman aged 80 or older with COVID-19, enrolled during active disease. The CDR3 runs from the conserved cysteine through the conserved F or W. The D gene is left open where the match is weak. The listing skips clone size in some rows; elsewhere it reads once, few, many or a size class.

. | . | TRBJ1-6 | TRBV5-1 | TGCGCCAGCAGCTTGGGACAGCCCTTGGAATCACCCCTCCACTTT | CASSLGQPLESPLHF
once | . | TRBJ2-1 | TRBV7-9 | TGTGCCAGCAGCTTACCCCCCGCGGGTGCGAATGAGCAGTTCTTC | CASSLPPAGANEQFF
. | . | TRBJ2-7 | TRBV3-1/TRBV3-2 | TGTGCCAGCAGCCCCGGTCAAGAGCAGTACTTC | CASSPGQEQYF
. | . | TRBJ1-6 | TRBV19 | TGTGCCAGTGCGTGGGAGAATCGGAATTCACCCCTCCACTTT | CASAWENRNSPLHF
. | . | TRBJ2-4 | TRBV27 | TGTGCCAGCAGCCCCCCGGGGATGGCCAAAAACATTCAGTACTTC | CASSPPGMAKNIQYF
. | TRBD1 | TRBJ2-2 | TRBV6-5 | TGTGCCAGCGCCTCCGGACAGGGACGCGGGGAGCTGTTTTTT | CASASGQGRGELFF
. | . | TRBJ2-3 | TRBV6-1 | TGTGCCAGCAGTGATCCAGGGCCTACGCAGTATTTT | CASSDPGPTQYF
. | . | TRBJ1-5 | TRBV12-5 | TGTGCTAGTTCATTCGGGGGGAATCAGCCCCAGCATTTT | CASSFGGNQPQHF
. | . | TRBJ1-2 | TRBV5-6 | TGTGCCACTAGGGGTGACTATGGCTACACCTTC | CATRGDYGYTF
. | . | TRBJ1-2 | TRBV14 | TGTGCCAGCAGCCAAGCCAGGGAATATGGCTACACCTTC | CASSQAREYGYTF
. | . | TRBJ1-2 | TRBV6-5 | TGTGCCGCCCAGGGTAACTATGGCTACACCTTC | CAAQGNYGYTF
. | TRBD1 | TRBJ1-2 | TRBV2 | TGTGCCAGCAGTGAGTGGGACAGGGGGGCCAGGAGCTATGGCTACACCTTC | CASSEWDRGARSYGYTF
. | . | TRBJ2-3 | TRBV7-3 | TGTGCCAGCAGCTTAAGTTTCCGGGCGGGGCCTAGCACAGATACGCAGTATTTT | CASSLSFRAGPSTDTQYF
few | . | TRBJ1-1 | TRBV19 | TGTGCCAGTAGTCTACCTTGGGAGGGCGAAGCTTTCTTT | CASSLPWEGEAFF
. | . | TRBJ2-1 | TRBV5-1 | TGCGCCAGCAGCTTGGAGACAAACAACAATGAGCAGTTCTTC | CASSLETNNNEQFF
. | . | TRBJ1-2 | TRBV19 | TGTGCCAGCACCCCCCTACAGTCACCTAACTATGGCTACACCTTC | CASTPLQSPNYGYTF
. | TRBD1 | TRBJ2-3 | TRBV3-1/TRBV3-2 | TGTGCCAGCAGCCCCGACAGGGTTAGCACAGATACGCAGTATTTT | CASSPDRVSTDTQYF
. | TRBD2 | TRBJ2-1 | TRBV11-2 | TGTGCCAGCAGCTCCGGGACTAGCTGGGGCAATGAGCAGTTCTTC | CASSSGTSWGNEQFF
few | . | TRBJ2-2 | TRBV6-4 | TGTGCCAGCAGGACAGCGGGCTACACCGGGGAGCTGTTTTTT | CASRTAGYTGELFF
. | . | TRBJ1-1 | TRBV19 | TGTGCCAGTAGTATAGACACAGTACTCCAAGATAAGAACACTGAAGCTTTCTTT | CASSIDTVLQDKNTEAFF
once | . | TRBJ1-2 | TRBV19 | TGTGCCAGTAGTATTCGGACAGCGTATGGCTACACCTTC | CASSIRTAYGYTF
. | . | TRBJ1-2 | TRBV18 | TGTGCCAGCTCACCGGGGTGGGGGCCCAACTATGGCTACACCTTC | CASSPGWGPNYGYTF
. | . | TRBJ2-3 | TRBV29-1 | TGCAGCGTTGAGGGTCCTACTATTGCCACAGATACGCAGTATTTT | CSVEGPTIATDTQYF
. | . | TRBJ1-2 | TRBV5-1 | TGCGCCAGCACGTCGTCAGGTGATGGCTACACCTTC | CASTSSGDGYTF
few | . | TRBJ2-7 | TRBV15 | TGTGCCACCAGCAGAGATCGGGGATCCTACGAGCAGTACTTC | CATSRDRGSYEQYF
. | TRBD2 | TRBJ2-7 | TRBV5-1 | TGCGCCAGCAGCTTGGAGCAACTAGCGGGAGTTCACGAGCAGTACTTC | CASSLEQLAGVHEQYF
once | TRBD1 | TRBJ2-5 | TRBV28 | TGTGCCAGCAGTGCCCTAGGGACAGGGGGCGGAGAGACCCAGTACTTC | CASSALGTGGGETQYF
. | . | TRBJ1-1 | TRBV6-4 | TGTGCCAGCAGTGATGAGATGGGGGGGACTGAAGCTTTCTTT | CASSDEMGGTEAFF
. | TRBD1 | TRBJ1-4 | TRBV5-6 | TGTGCCAGCAGCCCTACGGGACAGAGTGAAAAACTGTTTTTT | CASSPTGQSEKLFF
. | TRBD1 | TRBJ1-6 | TRBV5-1 | TGCGCCAGCAGCTTGGACGGAAACAGGGGTTCACCCCTCCACTTT | CASSLDGNRGSPLHF
. | TRBD1 | TRBJ1-1 | TRBV5-1 | TGCGCCAGCAGCCAGGGGGCGGAGAACACTGAAGCTTTCTTT | CASSQGAENTEAFF
few | . | TRBJ2-1 | TRBV28 | TGTGCCAGCAGTTTGGGGGCGACTCGCGGGTACGGCAATGAGCAGTTCTTC | CASSLGATRGYGNEQFF
. | . | TRBJ2-2 | TRBV2 | TGTGCCAGCGGAAGTCAGGGGTCCGGTGGCTCCGGGGAGCTGTTTTTT | CASGSQGSGGSGELFF
. | TRBD2 | TRBJ2-5 | TRBV6-5 | TGTGCCAGCGCGGGAGGGGAGACCCAGTACTTC | CASAGGETQYF
. | . | TRBJ2-1 | TRBV4-1 | TGCGCCAGCAGCCAACGACTAGGCGATGAGCAGTTCTTC | CASSQRLGDEQFF
. | . | TRBJ1-1 | TRBV10-3 | TGTGCCATCAGTGAGTCTTACAGGGACGCTGAAGCTTTCTTT | CAISESYRDAEAFF
once | TRBD1 | TRBJ2-2 | TRBV25-1 | TGTGCCAGCAGCCGGGACAGAGTATGGGGCGGGGAGCTGTTTTTT | CASSRDRVWGGELFF
. | TRBD1 | TRBJ1-2 | TRBV7-2 | TGTGCCAGCAGCCCCTCCTGGCAGGGGGCGAATGGCTACACCTTC | CASSPSWQGANGYTF
. | TRBD1 | TRBJ2-5 | TRBV3-1/TRBV3-2 | TGTGCCAGCAGCCTAGGGGGCGGGGAGACCCAGTACTTC | CASSLGGGETQYF
. | TRBD1 | TRBJ2-6 | TRBV6-9 | TGTGCCACCACGGGACAGGAGCATACTGGGGCCAACGTCCTGACTTTC | CATTGQEHTGANVLTF
. | TRBD1 | TRBJ2-1 | TRBV19 | TGTGCCAGTAGTATTTCAGGGGGCTTGTACAATGAGCAGTTCTTC | CASSISGGLYNEQFF
. | . | TRBJ2-7 | TRBV5-1 | TGCGCCAGCAGCAAGGCCGGGGCCTACGAGCAGTACTTC | CASSKAGAYEQYF
. | TRBD1 | TRBJ1-4 | TRBV6-1 | TGTGCCAGCAGTGAAGTCAGGGGGTCTAATGAAAAACTGTTTTTT | CASSEVRGSNEKLFF
. | . | TRBJ2-6 | TRBV19 | TGTGCCAGTAATCCGGGGACTGGGGCCAACGTCCTGACTTTC | CASNPGTGANVLTF
. | . | TRBJ2-7 | TRBV5-5 | TGTGCCAGCAGCCCCTCCGGGACACACTCCTACGAGCAGTACTTC | CASSPSGTHSYEQYF
. | . | TRBJ1-3 | TRBV7-7 | TGTGCTAGCAGCTTAGCACCGATCGTGAGCTCTGGAAACACCATATATTTT | CASSLAPIVSSGNTIYF
. | TRBD1 | TRBJ1-2 | TRBV2 | TGTGCCAGCACCCAGGGGGACTTCGGGGGCTACACCTTC | CASTQGDFGGYTF
few | TRBD1 | TRBJ2-1 | TRBV2 | TGTGCCAGCAGTGCGACAGGGCAGGATGAGCAGTTCTTC | CASSATGQDEQFF
. | TRBD1 | TRBJ2-7 | TRBV12-3/TRBV12-4 | TGTGCCAGCGGGACAGCCGCCTCCTACGAGCAGTACTTC | CASGTAASYEQYF
. | TRBD1 | TRBJ2-5 | TRBV27 | TGTGCCAGCAGTCCGGGGACAGTCCCTGAGACCCAGTACTTC | CASSPGTVPETQYF
. | . | TRBJ1-1 | TRBV28 | TGTGCCAGCTTGGGGCAGGGCCGGAACACTGAAGCTTTCTTT | CASLGQGRNTEAFF
. | . | TRBJ2-1 | TRBV5-1 | TGCGCCAGCAGCTTGGGGGGGCGCTACAATGAGCAGTTCTTC | CASSLGGRYNEQFF